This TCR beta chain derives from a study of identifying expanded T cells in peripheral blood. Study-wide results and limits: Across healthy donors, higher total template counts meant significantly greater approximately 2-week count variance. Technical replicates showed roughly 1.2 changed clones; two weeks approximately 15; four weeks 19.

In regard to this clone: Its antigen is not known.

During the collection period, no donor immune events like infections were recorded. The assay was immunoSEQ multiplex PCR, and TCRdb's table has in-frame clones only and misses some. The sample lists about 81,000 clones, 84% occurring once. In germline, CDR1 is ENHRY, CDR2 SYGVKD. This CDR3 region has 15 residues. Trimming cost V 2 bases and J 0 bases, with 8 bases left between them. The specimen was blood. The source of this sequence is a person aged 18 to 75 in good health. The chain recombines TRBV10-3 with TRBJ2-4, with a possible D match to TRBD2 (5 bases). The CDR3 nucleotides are TGTGCCATCAGTGAGGGACTTTTAGCCAAAAACATTCAGTACTTC. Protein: CAISEGLLAKNIQYF.